This TCR beta chain originates from a study of CD8 T cells in ankylosing spondylitis. General observations from the study: Disease-linked clones, CD8+, were relatively rare in peripheral blood. Characteristic, it appeared, of ankylosing spondylitis blood was a TCR beta motif of 7 or 8 highly homologous variants. The study looked at matched synovial fluid samples from ankylosing spondylitis patients. Disease-linked clones were reported to be significantly enriched there. Several of the motif variants were reported before in synovial fluid and blood from reactive arthritis.

CDR1 and CDR2 from the germline V gene are SGHRS and YFSETQ. The CDR3 consists of 16 residues. Unmatched junction bases numbered 7, after V lost 4 bases and J lost 1 base. In making TCR beta libraries, quantitative 5'-RACE with molecular barcodes was used. TCRdb processed the 5' RACE reads anew with MiXCR; each CDR3 protein has one entry. Of more than 100,000 distinct CDR3 sequences detected, 15% to 20% appear once; the ten largest clones hold about 30%. Comments on this clonotype: Its antigen is still unknown.

The TCR originated in a male donor with ankylosing spondylitis. The rearrangement joins TRBV5-1 to TRBJ2-3; 9 nucleotides align to TRBD1. The sequenced material came from blood, either unsorted or a sorted T cell fraction (not recorded which). CDR3 sequence reads: CASSPPGQGGTDTQYF. The CDR3 DNA sequence: TGCGCCAGCAGCCCGCCGGGACAGGGTGGCACAGATACGCAGTATTTT. The whole variable domain, filled in from reference TRBV5-1 and TRBJ2-3, reads KAGVTQTPRYLIKTRGQQVTLSCSPISGHRSVSWYQQTPGQGLQFLFEYFSETQRNKGNFPGRFSGRQFSNSRSEMNVSTLELGDSALYLCASSPPGQGGTDTQYFGPGTRLTVL.